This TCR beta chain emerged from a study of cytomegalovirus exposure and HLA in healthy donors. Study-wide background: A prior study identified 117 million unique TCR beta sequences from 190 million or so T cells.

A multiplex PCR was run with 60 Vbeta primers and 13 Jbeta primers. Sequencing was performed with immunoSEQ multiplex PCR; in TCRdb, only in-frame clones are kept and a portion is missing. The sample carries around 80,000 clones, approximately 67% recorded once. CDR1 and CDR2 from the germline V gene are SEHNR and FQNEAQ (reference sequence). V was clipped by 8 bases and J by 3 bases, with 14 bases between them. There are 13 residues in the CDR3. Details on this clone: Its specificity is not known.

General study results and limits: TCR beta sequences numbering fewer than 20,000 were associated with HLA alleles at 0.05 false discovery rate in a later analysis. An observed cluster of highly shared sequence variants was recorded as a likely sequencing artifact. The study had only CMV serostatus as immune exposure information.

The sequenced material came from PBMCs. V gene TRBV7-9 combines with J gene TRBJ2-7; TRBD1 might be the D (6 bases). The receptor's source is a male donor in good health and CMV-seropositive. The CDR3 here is CASGDTSVYEQYF. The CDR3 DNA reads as TGTGCCAGCGGGGACACCTCGGTCTACGAGCAGTACTTC.